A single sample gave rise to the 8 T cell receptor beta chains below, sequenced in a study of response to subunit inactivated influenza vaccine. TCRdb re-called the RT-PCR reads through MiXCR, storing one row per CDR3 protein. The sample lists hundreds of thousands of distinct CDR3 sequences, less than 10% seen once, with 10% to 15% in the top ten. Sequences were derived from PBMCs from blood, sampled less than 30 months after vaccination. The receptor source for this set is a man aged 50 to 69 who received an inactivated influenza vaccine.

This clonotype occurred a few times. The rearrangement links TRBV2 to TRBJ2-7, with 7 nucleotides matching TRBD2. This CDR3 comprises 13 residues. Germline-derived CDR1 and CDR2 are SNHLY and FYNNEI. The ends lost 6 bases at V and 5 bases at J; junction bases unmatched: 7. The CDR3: CASSGAGEDEQYF. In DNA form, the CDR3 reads TGTGCCAGCAGCGGCGCGGGGGAGGACGAGCAGTACTTC. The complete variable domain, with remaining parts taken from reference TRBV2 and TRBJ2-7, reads EPEVTQTPSHQVTQMGQEVILRCVPISNHLYFYWYRQILGQKVEFLVSFYNNEISEKSEIFDDQFSVERPDGSNFTLKIRSTKLEDSAMYFCASSGAGEDEQYFGPGTRLTVT.

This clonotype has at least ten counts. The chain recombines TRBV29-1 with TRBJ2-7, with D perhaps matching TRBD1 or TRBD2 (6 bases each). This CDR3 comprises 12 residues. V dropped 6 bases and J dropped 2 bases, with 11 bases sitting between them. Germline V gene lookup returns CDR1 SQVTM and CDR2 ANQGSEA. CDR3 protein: CSVRGDAYEQYF. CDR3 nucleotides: TGCAGCGTGAGGGGGGATGCCTACGAGCAGTACTTC.

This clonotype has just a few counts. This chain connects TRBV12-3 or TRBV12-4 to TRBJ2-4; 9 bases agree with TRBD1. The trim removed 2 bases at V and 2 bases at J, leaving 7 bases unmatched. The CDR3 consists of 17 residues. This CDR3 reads CASSLTSGTGTKNIQYF. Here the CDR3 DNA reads TGTGCCAGCAGTTTAACCTCGGGGACAGGGACCAAAAACATTCAGTACTTC.

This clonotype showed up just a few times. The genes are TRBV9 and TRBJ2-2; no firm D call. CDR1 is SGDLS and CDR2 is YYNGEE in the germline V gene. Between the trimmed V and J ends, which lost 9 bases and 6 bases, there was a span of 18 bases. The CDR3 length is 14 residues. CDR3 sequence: CATSSGVGAGELFF. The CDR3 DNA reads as TGTGCCACCTCCTCAGGTGTTGGGGCCGGGGAGCTGTTTTTT. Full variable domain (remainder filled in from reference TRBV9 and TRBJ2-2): DSGVTQTPKHLITATGQRVTLRCSPRSGDLSVYWYQQSLDQGLQFLIQYYNGEERAKGNILERFSAQQFPDLHSELNLSSLELGDSALYFCATSSGVGAGELFFGEGSRLTVL.

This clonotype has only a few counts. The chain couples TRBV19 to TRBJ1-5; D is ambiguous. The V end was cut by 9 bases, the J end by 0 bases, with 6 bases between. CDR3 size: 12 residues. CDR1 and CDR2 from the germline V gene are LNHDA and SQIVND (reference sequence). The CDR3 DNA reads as TGTGCCAGCACAAATAGCAATCAGCCCCAGCATTTT. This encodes CASTNSNQPQHF.

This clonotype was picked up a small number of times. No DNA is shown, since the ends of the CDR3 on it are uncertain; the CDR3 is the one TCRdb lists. CDR3 sequence reads: CASSLVGTGSTYF. V and J are TRBV11-2 and TRBJ2-5; TRBD1, the D gene given by the table, was not confirmed from the DNA. The CDR3 length equals 13 residues, ends included. CDR1 is SGHAT and CDR2 is FQNNGV in the germline V gene.

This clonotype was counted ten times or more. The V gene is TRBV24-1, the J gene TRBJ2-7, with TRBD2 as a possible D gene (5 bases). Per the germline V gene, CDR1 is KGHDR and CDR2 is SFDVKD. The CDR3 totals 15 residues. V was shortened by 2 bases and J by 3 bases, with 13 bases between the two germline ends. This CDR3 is CATSDSSGLIYEQYF. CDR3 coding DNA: TGTGCCACCAGTGATTCTTCCGGACTTATCTACGAGCAGTACTTC.

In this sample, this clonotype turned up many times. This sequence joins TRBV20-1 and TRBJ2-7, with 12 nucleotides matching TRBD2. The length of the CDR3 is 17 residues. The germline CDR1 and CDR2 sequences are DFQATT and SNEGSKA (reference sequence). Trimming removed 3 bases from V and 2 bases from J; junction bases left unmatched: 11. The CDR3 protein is CSARSTKGLAGTYEQYF. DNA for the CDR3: TGCAGTGCTAGGTCCACAAAAGGACTAGCGGGGACCTACGAGCAGTACTTC.